Listed below are T cell receptor beta chains from one sample, sequenced in a study of long-term antiretroviral therapy in people with HIV. Clones were sequenced by immunoSEQ multiplex PCR, and TCRdb holds only the in-frame ones, with some missing. The table includes about 35,000 clones, 65% to 85% detected once. The material sequenced was unsorted PBMCs, taken 3 years after starting antiretroviral therapy. Receptors originate from a man over 45 with HIV. Both conserved end residues are part of each CDR3. Each record gives: D gene, V gene, clone size, J gene, CDR3 protein, CDR3 DNA. A D gene is named only where the DNA matches it firmly. Only part of the rows carry a size: once, few, many, or a class if the clone is expanded.

d_call: NA; v_call: TRBV15; clone_size: NA; j_call: TRBJ2-7; cdr3_aa: CATSRDGLRGGASDEQYF; cdr3_nt: TGTGCCACCAGCAGAGACGGCTTGAGGGGGGGGGCCAGCGACGAGCAGTACTTC
d_call: NA; v_call: TRBV15; clone_size: NA; j_call: TRBJ2-7; cdr3_aa: CATSRALMGTYEQYF; cdr3_nt: TGTGCCACCAGCCGAGCCCTGATGGGTACCTACGAGCAGTACTTC
d_call: TRBD1; v_call: TRBV6-6; clone_size: once; j_call: TRBJ2-7; cdr3_aa: CASRRRADRFYEQYF; cdr3_nt: TGTGCCAGCAGGAGGAGAGCGGACAGGTTCTACGAGCAGTACTTC
d_call: NA; v_call: TRBV21-1; clone_size: NA; j_call: TRBJ1-1; cdr3_aa: CASSAPYASNTEAFF; cdr3_nt: TGTGCCAGCAGCGCTCCTTATGCGTCGAACACTGAAGCTTTCTTT
d_call: NA; v_call: TRBV28; clone_size: few; j_call: TRBJ2-1; cdr3_aa: CASSLVGVEFYNEQFF; cdr3_nt: TGTGCCAGCAGTTTGGTGGGGGTAGAGTTTTACAATGAGCAGTTCTTC
d_call: NA; v_call: TRBV7-9; clone_size: NA; j_call: TRBJ2-5; cdr3_aa: CASSLVSGAGATQYF; cdr3_nt: TGTGCCAGCAGCTTAGTATCAGGGGCGGGTGCGACCCAGTACTTC
d_call: TRBD1; v_call: TRBV9; clone_size: few; j_call: TRBJ2-7; cdr3_aa: CASSATGGGYGEQYF; cdr3_nt: TGTGCCAGCAGCGCGACAGGGGGCGGATATGGCGAGCAGTACTTC
d_call: NA; v_call: TRBV7-9; clone_size: NA; j_call: TRBJ2-3; cdr3_aa: CASSLEYGTDTQYF; cdr3_nt: TGTGCCAGCAGCTTAGAATACGGAACAGATACGCAGTATTTT
d_call: NA; v_call: TRBV10-2; clone_size: NA; j_call: TRBJ2-2; cdr3_aa: CASSGRGTGELFF; cdr3_nt: TGCGCCAGCAGTGGCCGTGGGACCGGGGAGCTGTTTTTT
d_call: NA; v_call: TRBV11-3; clone_size: once; j_call: TRBJ2-7; cdr3_aa: CASSLAQHSYEQYF; cdr3_nt: TGTGCCAGCAGCTTAGCACAGCATTCCTACGAGCAGTACTTC
d_call: NA; v_call: TRBV28; clone_size: NA; j_call: TRBJ1-1; cdr3_aa: CASRLTVTEAFF; cdr3_nt: TGTGCCAGCCGATTGACAGTCACTGAAGCTTTCTTT
d_call: NA; v_call: TRBV10-3; clone_size: NA; j_call: TRBJ2-7; cdr3_aa: CATSGSSYEQYF; cdr3_nt: TGTGCCACTTCAGGTAGCTCCTACGAGCAGTACTTC
d_call: NA; v_call: TRBV5-6; clone_size: NA; j_call: TRBJ2-1; cdr3_aa: CASSLGPAGEKFF; cdr3_nt: TGTGCCAGCAGCTTGGGTCCAGCCGGGGAAAAGTTCTTC
d_call: TRBD1; v_call: TRBV6-5; clone_size: NA; j_call: TRBJ2-1; cdr3_aa: CASSAPGQGAYEQFF; cdr3_nt: TGTGCCAGCAGTGCGCCGGGACAGGGGGCCTATGAGCAGTTCTTC
d_call: NA; v_call: TRBV5-1; clone_size: NA; j_call: TRBJ2-2; cdr3_aa: CASRPLANTGELFF; cdr3_nt: TGCGCCAGCAGACCACTAGCGAACACCGGGGAGCTGTTTTTT
d_call: NA; v_call: TRBV9; clone_size: NA; j_call: TRBJ2-7; cdr3_aa: CASSVGNRDEQYF; cdr3_nt: TGTGCCAGCAGCGTAGGGAACCGAGACGAGCAGTACTTC
d_call: TRBD1; v_call: TRBV6-5; clone_size: NA; j_call: TRBJ2-1; cdr3_aa: CASRTFDRGQFF; cdr3_nt: TGTGCCAGCAGGACGTTCGACAGGGGGCAGTTCTTC
d_call: NA; v_call: TRBV23-1; clone_size: NA; j_call: TRBJ1-5; cdr3_aa: CASSQSGGTFSNQPQHF; cdr3_nt: TGCGCCAGCAGTCAATCCGGGGGGACATTTAGCAATCAGCCCCAGCATTTT
d_call: NA; v_call: TRBV30; clone_size: NA; j_call: TRBJ2-7; cdr3_aa: CAWSVGLLGTYEQYF; cdr3_nt: TGTGCCTGGAGTGTAGGCCTTCTAGGTACCTACGAGCAGTACTTC
d_call: NA; v_call: TRBV7-8; clone_size: NA; j_call: TRBJ2-7; cdr3_aa: CASSLSGGAYEQYF; cdr3_nt: TGTGCCAGCAGCCTCTCGGGCGGGGCCTACGAGCAGTACTTC
d_call: NA; v_call: TRBV7-9; clone_size: NA; j_call: TRBJ2-5; cdr3_aa: CASSLRAETQYF; cdr3_nt: TGTGCCAGCAGCTTGAGAGCGGAAACCCAGTACTTC
d_call: NA; v_call: TRBV7-3; clone_size: NA; j_call: TRBJ1-1; cdr3_aa: CASSLTGGDTEAFF; cdr3_nt: TGTGCCAGCAGCTTAACGGGGGGCGATACTGAAGCTTTCTTT
d_call: NA; v_call: TRBV5-4; clone_size: NA; j_call: TRBJ2-3; cdr3_aa: CASSLPGGTDTQYF; cdr3_nt: TGTGCCAGCAGCCTCCCCGGGGGCACAGATACGCAGTATTTT
d_call: NA; v_call: TRBV7-9; clone_size: NA; j_call: TRBJ1-1; cdr3_aa: CASSSGGGLNTEAFF; cdr3_nt: TGTGCCAGCAGCTCCGGCGGGGGACTTAACACTGAAGCTTTCTTT
d_call: NA; v_call: TRBV2; clone_size: few; j_call: TRBJ2-7; cdr3_aa: CASSEGRGVTYEQYF; cdr3_nt: TGTGCCAGCAGTGAAGGGAGAGGGGTAACGTACGAGCAGTACTTC
d_call: NA; v_call: TRBV6-4; clone_size: NA; j_call: TRBJ1-6; cdr3_aa: CASSEAGYGSPLHF; cdr3_nt: TGTGCCAGCAGTGAGGCAGGGTACGGTTCACCCCTCCACTTT
d_call: TRBD1; v_call: TRBV28; clone_size: few; j_call: TRBJ1-6; cdr3_aa: CASSFGTGALYYNSPLHF; cdr3_nt: TGTGCCAGCAGTTTTGGGACAGGGGCCCTCTACTATAATTCACCCCTCCACTTT
d_call: NA; v_call: TRBV28; clone_size: NA; j_call: TRBJ2-2; cdr3_aa: CASSFPGGDTGELFF; cdr3_nt: TGTGCCAGCAGTTTCCCGGGGGGCGACACCGGGGAGCTGTTTTTT